This T cell receptor beta chain was documented in a study of cytomegalovirus exposure and HLA in healthy donors. It was with 60 Vbeta and 13 Jbeta primers that the PCR ran. Using immunoSEQ multiplex PCR, the repertoire was profiled, and TCRdb retains in-frame clones only, with some absent. The table lists hundreds of thousands of clones, approximately 90% of them singletons, with approximately 2.4% in the top ten. Study outcomes and limitations: Immune exposure information comprised only CMV serostatus.

Trimming took 7 bases from V and 5 from J; bases not matched to a gene: 7. The CDR3 contains 15 residues. CDR1 LNHDA and CDR2 SQIVND come from the germline V gene (reference sequence). Of note for this clone: The antigen is undetermined.

Sequenced: PBMCs. The clonotype was recovered from a woman between 18 and 29 years old in good health and CMV-seronegative. The V and J genes are TRBV19 and TRBJ2-2, with 10 bases aligning to TRBD2. CDR3 sequence reads: CASKASGGGTGELFF. CDR3 bases: TGTGCCAGTAAGGCTAGCGGGGGAGGGACCGGGGAGCTGTTTTTT.